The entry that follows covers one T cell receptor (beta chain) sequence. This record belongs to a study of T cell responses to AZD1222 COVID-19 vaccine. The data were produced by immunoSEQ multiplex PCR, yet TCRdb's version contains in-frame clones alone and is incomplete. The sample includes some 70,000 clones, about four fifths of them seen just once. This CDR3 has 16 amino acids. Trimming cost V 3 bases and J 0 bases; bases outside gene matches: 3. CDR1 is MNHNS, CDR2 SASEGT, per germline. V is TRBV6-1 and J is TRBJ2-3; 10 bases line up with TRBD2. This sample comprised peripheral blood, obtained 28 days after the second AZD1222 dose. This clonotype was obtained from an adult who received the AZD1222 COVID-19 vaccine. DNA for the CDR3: TGTGCCAGCAGTGACCAAGCGGGGGGGAGCACAGATACGCAGTATTTT. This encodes CASSDQAGGSTDTQYF.